This T cell receptor beta chain was captured by sequencing in a study of neurological immune-mediated disorders. Overall study context: Multiple sclerosis patients (n of about 34) included 31 with relapsing-remitting and 3 with secondary progressive disease.

Sequencing of 15-18 subjects in each run yielded over 200 million TCR-beta sequences. MiXCR was run by TCRdb on the 5' RACE reads, yielding one entry per CDR3 protein. The top ten hold about 10% of the sample, which has some 33,000 distinct CDR3 sequences, over 1.2% seen once. PBMCs numbering 2 million and stored at -80 C yielded the unsorted libraries. This clonotype was detected many times. Trimming pared 4 bases from V and 1 base from J, leaving 10 bases between. The V gene's germline CDR1 is SEHNR and CDR2 FQNEAQ (reference sequence). CDR3 length: 14 amino acids. The V gene is TRBV7-9, the J gene TRBJ1-1; no firm D call. Sequenced material: PBMCs. This TCR was sampled from a woman in her 30s with multiple sclerosis. The CDR3 is CASSYQKGNTEAFF. CDR3 in DNA: TGTGCCAGCAGCTACCAAAAGGGGAACACTGAAGCTTTCTTT.